The 20 T cell receptor beta chains listed next were all sequenced from one sample in a study of blood T cell repertoires in COVID-19. Sequencing was performed with immunoSEQ multiplex PCR; in TCRdb, only in-frame clones are kept and a portion is missing. Here the sample spans 100,000 to 150,000 clones, around 81% being singletons. The source material was peripheral blood. The source of these receptors is a man between 25 and 39 years old with COVID-19, enrolled during active disease.

This chain connects TRBV19 to TRBJ2-1; maybe TRBD1 (5 bases). The CDR3 sequence is 14 residues long. Trimming shortened V by 4 bases and J by 6 bases, and 13 bases separated the two germline ends. Germline V gene data show CDR1 as LNHDA and CDR2 as SQIVND (reference sequence). The CDR3 protein is CASSRGRFSNEQFF. The CDR3 DNA reads TGTGCCAGTAGTAGGGGCAGGTTTTCCAATGAGCAGTTCTTC.

This clone was counted once. The chain couples TRBV19 to TRBJ1-1, with D possibly matching TRBD1 (5 bases). In germline, CDR1 is LNHDA, CDR2 SQIVND (reference sequence). The V and J ends lost 5 bases and 4 bases respectively, with 11 bases between them. This CDR3 has 13 residues. The CDR3, as DNA: TGTGCCAGTAGTGGGCAGGGTTTCACTGAAGCTTTCTTT. The encoded protein is CASSGQGFTEAFF.

The J gene is TRBJ1-1, the V gene TRBV28; D uncertain. The length of the CDR3 is 15 residues. The germline V and J ends were trimmed by 5 bases and 1 base, with 14 bases remaining between them. Germline-derived CDR1 and CDR2 are MDHEN and SYDVKM. The CDR3 bases are TGTGCCAGCAGTCGGGGAGAAGAGGGGAACACTGAAGCTTTCTTT. This translates into CASSRGEEGNTEAFF. Based on the CDR3 plus reference TRBV28 and TRBJ1-1, the full variable domain is DVKVTQSSRYLVKRTGEKVFLECVQDMDHENMFWYRQDPGLGLRLIYFSYDVKMKEKGDIPEGYSVSREKKERFSLILESASTNQTSMYLCASSRGEEGNTEAFFGQGTRLTVV.

The chain carries TRBV18 and TRBJ2-2, with 9 bases aligning to TRBD2. This CDR3 contains 17 residues. V was pared by 1 base and J by 5 bases, with 8 bases of the junction left unmatched. The germline gives CDR1 KGHSH, CDR2 LQKENI. The CDR3 DNA sequence: TGTGCCAGCTCACCACGCGACGCGGGGGGGCGAACCGGGGAGCTGTTTTTT. This encodes CASSPRDAGGRTGELFF.

A note on this clone: A much larger clone differs by one base, so this may be a read error. The chain employs TRBV11-2 and TRBJ1-6; 9 nucleotides line up with TRBD1. Germline assignment: CDR1 SGHAT and CDR2 FQNNGV. V was clipped by 1 base and J by 7 bases; unmatched bases: 2. CDR3 length: 15 residues. CDR3 in DNA: TGTGCCAGCAGCTTAGCGGGACAGGGAAATTCACCCCTCCACTTT. Translation: CASSLAGQGNSPLHF.

The genes are TRBV6-5 and TRBJ2-1; 9 bases are shared with TRBD1. The CDR3 has 16 residues. Unmatched junction bases numbered 12, after V lost 4 bases and J lost 8 bases. Germline CDR1 is MNHEY and CDR2 is SVGAGI. This CDR3 reads CASSSGTGLLGDEQFF. CDR3 bases: TGTGCCAGCAGTTCCGGGACAGGGTTGCTTGGCGATGAGCAGTTCTTC.

The rearrangement links TRBV11-2 to TRBJ2-1, with D perhaps matching TRBD2 (7 bases). V was pared by 4 bases and J by 4 bases, with 14 bases between. This CDR3 contains 15 residues. In germline, CDR1 is SGHAT, CDR2 FQNNGV. CDR3 DNA: TGTGCCAGCAGCTCGGTGCGGGGGCGATACAATGAGCAGTTCTTC. This codes for CASSSVRGRYNEQFF.

This chain connects TRBV28 to TRBJ2-6; D is possibly TRBD2 (5 bases). CDR3 length: 16 amino acids. From germline, CDR1 is MDHEN and CDR2 SYDVKM. The V gene lost 1 base and the J gene lost 3 bases, with 10 bases spanning the gap. CDR3 region: CASSLYTGVGANVLTF. The DNA of the CDR3 is TGTGCCAGCAGTTTATATACCGGGGTTGGGGCCAACGTCCTGACTTTC.

The chain has TRBV21-1 and TRBJ1-1; TRBD1, the table's D call, was not compared with the DNA. TRBV21-1 is shown as a pseudogene. The CDR3 runs 14 residues. This CDR3 is CASSKGAENTEAFF. The CDR3 DNA reads TGTGCCAGCAGCAAGGGGGCAGAGAACACTGAAGCTTTCTTT.

The J gene is TRBJ2-1, the V gene TRBV29-1; 9 bases agree with TRBD1. This CDR3 region has 13 residues. Germline assignment: CDR1 SQVTM and CDR2 ANQGSEA. V lost 7 bases, J lost 2 bases, and 3 bases stayed unmatched. The CDR3 loop is CSGGQGPYNEQFF. The CDR3, as DNA: TGCAGCGGGGGACAGGGCCCCTACAATGAGCAGTTCTTC.

J is TRBJ2-7 and V is TRBV11-2, with a tentative D call TRBD2 (6 bases). Trimming cost V 3 bases and J 3 bases, with 12 bases left between them. Germline CDR1 reads SGHAT; CDR2 reads FQNNGV. The CDR3 contains 14 residues. In DNA, the CDR3 is TGTGCCAGCAGCTTCGGCGGGGACCTCTACGAGCAGTACTTC. Translation gives CASSFGGDLYEQYF.

The chain's CDR3 is CASSRQGQETQYF. CDR3 bases: TGTGCCAGCTCAAGACAGGGGCAAGAGACCCAGTACTTC. The V gene is TRBV12-3 or TRBV12-4, the J gene TRBJ2-5, with 8 bases identical to TRBD1. The CDR3 extends over 13 amino acids. V shed 8 bases and J 2 bases; nucleotides not matched to a gene: 4.

The gene calls are TRBV2 and TRBJ2-1, with D perhaps TRBD2 (6 bases). Germline values: CDR1 SNHLY, CDR2 FYNNEI. The CDR3 consists of 15 residues. V was shortened by 7 bases and J by 0 bases, with 13 bases between the two germline ends. The CDR3 coding sequence is TGTGCCAGCACTCTATCCGGGAGCTCCTACAATGAGCAGTTCTTC. It is translated as CASTLSGSSYNEQFF.

The gene calls are TRBV9 and TRBJ2-5; 7 bases align to TRBD1. V trimming: 5 bases; J trimming: 4 bases; junction bases outside the gene matches: 11. The CDR3 runs 15 residues. Germline V gives CDR1 SGDLS, CDR2 YYNGEE. In DNA form, the CDR3 reads TGTGCCAGCAGTCCAACAGGGGCCCGTGGAGAGACCCAGTACTTC. Its translation: CASSPTGARGETQYF.

The J gene is TRBJ1-3, the V gene TRBV28; 8 bases match TRBD1. This CDR3 is built from 19 residues. V lost 2 bases to trimming and J lost 0 bases; unmatched junction nucleotides: 12. Germline-derived CDR1 and CDR2 are MDHEN and SYDVKM. CDR3 in amino acids: CASSLGPGTGLSSGNTIYF. The CDR3 DNA follows: TGTGCCAGCAGTTTAGGACCAGGGACAGGACTTAGCTCTGGAAACACCATATATTTT.

V and J are TRBV5-1 and TRBJ2-1, with a possible D match to TRBD2 (5 bases). This CDR3 is built from 15 residues. The germline gives CDR1 SGHRS, CDR2 YFSETQ. V was trimmed by 2 bases and J by 4 bases, leaving 13 bases between them. CDR3 residues: CASSFRRGRYNEQFF. The CDR3 DNA follows: TGCGCCAGCAGCTTTAGACGCGGGCGATACAATGAGCAGTTCTTC.

V gene TRBV7-9 combines with J gene TRBJ1-2; D perhaps matches TRBD1 (5 bases). Germline lookup yields CDR1 SEHNR and CDR2 FQNEAQ (reference sequence). The CDR3 is made up of 13 amino acids. V gave up 5 bases and J gave up 4 bases, with 11 bases separating them. In DNA form, the CDR3 reads TGTGCCAGCAGCCGACAGAGTATCTATGGCTACACCTTC. Its translation: CASSRQSIYGYTF.

This clone has just one count. The rearrangement uses TRBV30 and TRBJ1-2; D gene ambiguous. This CDR3 has 14 amino acids. In germline, CDR1 is GTSNPN, CDR2 SVGIG (reference sequence). Trimming removed 1 base at V and 4 bases at J, with 13 bases between. This CDR3 is CAWSEQLGLYGYTF. As DNA, the CDR3 is TGTGCCTGGAGTGAGCAGCTGGGCCTCTATGGCTACACCTTC.

The chain couples TRBV2 to TRBJ2-5; 10 bases line up with TRBD2. Germline V gene lookup returns CDR1 SNHLY and CDR2 FYNNEI. Unmatched junction bases numbered 6, after V lost 4 bases and J lost 1 base. The CDR3 spans 16 residues. The CDR3: CASSGEAGGLQETQYF. CDR3 sequence (DNA): TGTGCCAGCAGTGGTGAAGCGGGGGGGCTCCAAGAGACCCAGTACTTC.

V is TRBV9 and J is TRBJ2-1; D not certain. Germline-derived CDR1 and CDR2 are SGDLS and YYNGEE. V was shortened by 0 bases and J by 1 base, with 5 bases between the two germline ends. The CDR3 extends over 14 amino acids. CDR3 coding DNA: TGTGCCAGCAGCGTAGCTAGTTCCTACAATGAGCAGTTCTTC. It specifies CASSVASSYNEQFF.